The rows below give T cell receptor beta chains drawn from one sample of a study of blood T cells in healthy people across ages. TCRdb independently ran MiXCR on the 5' RACE reads; one entry per CDR3 protein. This sample has about 1.6 million distinct CDR3 sequences, with 34% found just once. Material for sequencing was blood. Every receptor here comes from a woman aged 30 to 39 in good health. CDR3s include the opening cysteine and the closing phenylalanine or tryptophan. Each record gives: J gene, V gene, clone size, D gene, CDR3 protein, CDR3 DNA. The D gene is left open where the match is weak. The size entry is marked missing in some rows and otherwise reads once, few, many or a size class.

J gene: TRBJ2-5
V gene: TRBV11-2
clone size: -
D gene: -
CDR3 protein: CASGSGPEETQYF
CDR3 DNA: TGTGCCAGCGGCTCTGGGCCGGAGGAGACCCAGTACTTC

J gene: TRBJ2-5
V gene: TRBV9
clone size: -
D gene: -
CDR3 protein: CASSPRGLRETQYF
CDR3 DNA: TGTGCCAGCAGCCCCCGAGGGCTCAGAGAGACCCAGTACTTC

J gene: TRBJ2-2
V gene: TRBV5-1
clone size: once
D gene: TRBD1
CDR3 protein: CASSHRQGAITGELFF
CDR3 DNA: TGCGCCAGCAGTCACCGACAGGGGGCAATCACCGGGGAGCTGTTTTTT

J gene: TRBJ2-7
V gene: TRBV30
clone size: -
D gene: TRBD2
CDR3 protein: CACGSLAGTTYEQYF
CDR3 DNA: TGTGCCTGCGGATCACTAGCGGGTACGACCTACGAGCAGTACTTC

J gene: TRBJ2-5
V gene: TRBV29-1
clone size: many
D gene: TRBD1
CDR3 protein: CSVERARGRETQYF
CDR3 DNA: TGCAGCGTTGAAAGGGCCAGGGGGCGGGAGACCCAGTACTTC

J gene: TRBJ2-7
V gene: TRBV5-1
clone size: -
D gene: -
CDR3 protein: CASSLRDLYEQYF
CDR3 DNA: TGCGCCAGCAGCTTACGGGACCTCTACGAGCAGTACTTC

J gene: TRBJ2-1
V gene: TRBV4-1
clone size: -
D gene: -
CDR3 protein: CASSLLSGGDEQFF
CDR3 DNA: TGCGCCAGCAGCCTCCTCTCAGGCGGGGATGAGCAGTTCTTC

J gene: TRBJ2-7
V gene: TRBV9
clone size: few
D gene: -
CDR3 protein: CASSGDLPHEQYF
CDR3 DNA: TGTGCCAGCAGCGGCGACTTACCCCACGAGCAGTACTTC

J gene: TRBJ1-2
V gene: TRBV13
clone size: -
D gene: -
CDR3 protein: CANSLAQAAYGYTF
CDR3 DNA: TGTGCCAACAGCTTAGCCCAGGCGGCGTATGGCTACACCTTC

J gene: TRBJ1-5
V gene: TRBV7-9
clone size: many
D gene: -
CDR3 protein: CASSLEGQPQHF
CDR3 DNA: TGTGCCAGCAGCTTAGAGGGTCAGCCCCAGCATTTT

J gene: TRBJ1-5
V gene: TRBV20-1
clone size: many
D gene: -
CDR3 protein: CSASDGNQPQHF
CDR3 DNA: TGCAGTGCTAGTGATGGGAATCAGCCCCAGCATTTT

J gene: TRBJ1-6
V gene: TRBV6-5
clone size: -
D gene: -
CDR3 protein: CASSYGAGVESPLHF
CDR3 DNA: TGTGCCAGCAGTTACGGGGCAGGGGTGGAATCACCCCTCCACTTT

J gene: TRBJ2-1
V gene: TRBV5-6
clone size: -
D gene: -
CDR3 protein: CASSGGAGSYNEQFF
CDR3 DNA: TGTGCCAGCAGTGGGGGGGCGGGTTCCTATAATGAGCAGTTCTTC

J gene: TRBJ2-3
V gene: TRBV20-1
clone size: -
D gene: -
CDR3 protein: CSARLSIVTDTQYF
CDR3 DNA: TGCAGTGCTAGGTTGTCGATCGTCACAGATACGCAGTATTTT

J gene: TRBJ2-7
V gene: TRBV5-1
clone size: -
D gene: TRBD1
CDR3 protein: CASSRWTGTCEQYF
CDR3 DNA: TGCGCCAGCAGCAGATGGACAGGGACCTGCGAGCAGTACTTC

J gene: TRBJ2-7
V gene: TRBV20-1
clone size: -
D gene: -
CDR3 protein: CSASHRANSYEQYF
CDR3 DNA: TGCAGTGCTAGTCACCGAGCTAACTCCTACGAGCAGTACTTC

J gene: TRBJ2-3
V gene: TRBV3-1
clone size: -
D gene: -
CDR3 protein: CASSQEGVPTDTQYF
CDR3 DNA: TGTGCCAGCAGCCAAGAAGGAGTACCCACAGATACGCAGTATTTT

J gene: TRBJ2-3
V gene: TRBV20-1
clone size: -
D gene: TRBD2
CDR3 protein: CSARETGGSRGTDTQYF
CDR3 DNA: TGCAGTGCTAGAGAAACCGGGGGGAGTCGGGGCACAGATACGCAGTATTTT

J gene: TRBJ1-2
V gene: TRBV3-1
clone size: -
D gene: -
CDR3 protein: CASSLQTETYGYTF
CDR3 DNA: TGTGCCAGCAGCCTTCAAACAGAGACCTATGGCTACACCTTC

J gene: TRBJ2-7
V gene: TRBV10-3
clone size: many
D gene: TRBD1
CDR3 protein: CAITGDRSTYEQYF
CDR3 DNA: TGTGCCATCACCGGGGACAGGTCTACCTACGAGCAGTACTTC

J gene: TRBJ2-3
V gene: TRBV20-1
clone size: many
D gene: -
CDR3 protein: CSARVGDTQYF
CDR3 DNA: TGCAGTGCTAGAGTTGGGGATACGCAGTATTTT

J gene: TRBJ1-4
V gene: TRBV7-9
clone size: -
D gene: -
CDR3 protein: CASSLGQGRYEKLFF
CDR3 DNA: TGTGCCAGCAGCTTAGGGCAGGGGAGGTATGAAAAACTGTTTTTT

J gene: TRBJ2-3
V gene: TRBV7-9
clone size: -
D gene: -
CDR3 protein: CASSFPGWDTQYF
CDR3 DNA: TGTGCCAGCAGCTTCCCCGGGTGGGATACGCAGTATTTT

J gene: TRBJ2-5
V gene: TRBV12-3/TRBV12-4
clone size: -
D gene: -
CDR3 protein: CASLGSGGTETQYF
CDR3 DNA: TGTGCCAGTTTAGGGTCAGGAGGGACGGAGACCCAGTACTTC

J gene: TRBJ2-1
V gene: TRBV6-5
clone size: -
D gene: TRBD1
CDR3 protein: CASGPQGIPYNEQFF
CDR3 DNA: TGTGCCAGCGGTCCACAGGGGATCCCCTACAATGAGCAGTTCTTC

J gene: TRBJ2-7
V gene: TRBV2
clone size: few
D gene: -
CDR3 protein: CASSAQPYEQYF
CDR3 DNA: TGTGCCAGCAGCGCACAGCCCTACGAGCAGTACTTC

J gene: TRBJ1-6
V gene: TRBV6-5
clone size: -
D gene: -
CDR3 protein: CASSYEGPSNSPLHF
CDR3 DNA: TGTGCCAGCAGTTATGAGGGACCGAGTAATTCACCCCTCCACTTT

J gene: TRBJ1-2
V gene: TRBV10-3
clone size: few
D gene: TRBD1
CDR3 protein: CAIGIRGPDEGYTF
CDR3 DNA: TGTGCCATCGGCATCAGGGGGCCTGATGAGGGCTACACCTTC

J gene: TRBJ2-7
V gene: TRBV7-8
clone size: -
D gene: -
CDR3 protein: CASTSPPSSYEQYF
CDR3 DNA: TGTGCCAGCACCTCCCCACCTTCCTCCTACGAGCAGTACTTC

J gene: TRBJ1-1
V gene: TRBV27
clone size: -
D gene: TRBD1
CDR3 protein: CASSLSILRSTDRGTEAFF
CDR3 DNA: TGTGCCAGCAGTTTATCGATATTACGATCGACAGACAGGGGCACTGAAGCTTTCTTT

J gene: TRBJ2-7
V gene: TRBV14
clone size: -
D gene: TRBD1
CDR3 protein: CASSWPGQAISPYEQYF
CDR3 DNA: TGTGCCAGCAGCTGGCCGGGACAGGCGATAAGCCCCTACGAGCAGTACTTC

J gene: TRBJ1-1
V gene: TRBV7-2
clone size: many
D gene: TRBD1
CDR3 protein: CASSARQGMNTEAFF
CDR3 DNA: TGTGCCAGCAGCGCCCGACAGGGAATGAACACTGAAGCTTTCTTT

J gene: TRBJ2-5
V gene: TRBV7-9
clone size: -
D gene: -
CDR3 protein: CASIEGGGETQYF
CDR3 DNA: TGTGCCAGCATCGAAGGGGGGGGAGAGACCCAGTACTTC

J gene: TRBJ1-5
V gene: TRBV20-1
clone size: -
D gene: -
CDR3 protein: CSARESRGEQPQHF
CDR3 DNA: TGCAGTGCTAGAGAGTCCAGGGGTGAGCAGCCCCAGCATTTT

J gene: TRBJ1-5
V gene: TRBV19
clone size: -
D gene: -
CDR3 protein: CATRVQGRWSNQPQHF
CDR3 DNA: TGTGCCACCCGTGTGCAGGGAAGGTGGAGCAATCAGCCCCAGCATTTT

J gene: TRBJ2-2
V gene: TRBV6-1
clone size: -
D gene: TRBD1
CDR3 protein: CASSDEGAVNTGELFF
CDR3 DNA: TGTGCCAGCAGTGATGAGGGGGCTGTTAACACCGGGGAGCTGTTTTTT

J gene: TRBJ2-7
V gene: TRBV10-3
clone size: -
D gene: -
CDR3 protein: CAISEPSTPHEQYF
CDR3 DNA: TGTGCCATCAGTGAGCCGTCAACCCCTCACGAGCAGTACTTC

J gene: TRBJ2-3
V gene: TRBV19
clone size: few
D gene: -
CDR3 protein: CASSLRVGDTQYF
CDR3 DNA: TGTGCCAGTAGTTTGAGGGTCGGAGATACGCAGTATTTT

J gene: TRBJ1-1
V gene: TRBV6-5
clone size: -
D gene: -
CDR3 protein: CASSYTGQDTEAFF
CDR3 DNA: TGTGCCAGCAGTTACACAGGGCAGGACACTGAAGCTTTCTTT

J gene: TRBJ1-1
V gene: TRBV5-1
clone size: -
D gene: -
CDR3 protein: CASRPLVVNTEAFF
CDR3 DNA: TGCGCCAGCAGACCCCTCGTCGTGAACACTGAAGCTTTCTTT

J gene: TRBJ2-7
V gene: TRBV6-2/TRBV6-3
clone size: -
D gene: TRBD1
CDR3 protein: CASRRQGYDYEQYF
CDR3 DNA: TGTGCCAGCAGACGACAGGGTTACGACTACGAGCAGTACTTC

J gene: TRBJ2-1
V gene: TRBV7-6
clone size: few
D gene: -
CDR3 protein: CASSLYRETLYNEQFF
CDR3 DNA: TGTGCCAGCAGCTTGTACAGGGAAACTTTATACAATGAGCAGTTCTTC

J gene: TRBJ2-3
V gene: TRBV30
clone size: few
D gene: -
CDR3 protein: CAWSEPGNTSTDTQYF
CDR3 DNA: TGTGCCTGGAGTGAGCCAGGGAATACTAGCACAGATACGCAGTATTTT

J gene: TRBJ2-5
V gene: TRBV5-1
clone size: -
D gene: -
CDR3 protein: CASSVSTPGPKEAQYF
CDR3 DNA: TGCGCCAGCAGCGTCTCAACTCCGGGACCTAAAGAGGCCCAGTACTTC

J gene: TRBJ2-7
V gene: TRBV3-1
clone size: -
D gene: -
CDR3 protein: CASSQEGTFYEQYF
CDR3 DNA: TGTGCCAGCAGCCAGGAAGGCACCTTTTACGAGCAGTACTTC

J gene: TRBJ2-1
V gene: TRBV9
clone size: few
D gene: TRBD2
CDR3 protein: CASSADRGVMRQFF
CDR3 DNA: TGTGCCAGCAGCGCCGATCGGGGGGTGATGAGGCAGTTCTTC

J gene: TRBJ2-1
V gene: TRBV3-1
clone size: once
D gene: TRBD2
CDR3 protein: CASSPTEAGLAYNEQFF
CDR3 DNA: TGTGCCAGCAGCCCCACGGAAGCGGGGTTAGCCTACAATGAGCAGTTCTTC

J gene: TRBJ2-6
V gene: TRBV10-3
clone size: -
D gene: TRBD2
CDR3 protein: CAAGVISGANVLTF
CDR3 DNA: TGTGCCGCGGGAGTCATCTCTGGGGCCAACGTCCTGACTTTC

J gene: TRBJ2-4
V gene: TRBV14
clone size: -
D gene: -
CDR3 protein: CASSPFVGRNIQYF
CDR3 DNA: TGTGCCAGCAGCCCCTTCGTGGGAAGGAACATTCAGTACTTC

J gene: TRBJ2-7
V gene: TRBV27
clone size: -
D gene: TRBD1
CDR3 protein: CASIGTGGDYEQYF
CDR3 DNA: TGTGCCAGCATAGGGACAGGGGGAGACTACGAGCAGTACTTC

J gene: TRBJ2-1
V gene: TRBV9
clone size: few
D gene: TRBD1
CDR3 protein: CASSGSPGGNEQFF
CDR3 DNA: TGTGCCAGCAGCGGCTCCCCAGGGGGTAATGAGCAGTTCTTC

J gene: TRBJ1-2
V gene: TRBV9
clone size: -
D gene: -
CDR3 protein: CASSVGEDSSNYGYTF
CDR3 DNA: TGTGCCAGCAGCGTAGGAGAGGACAGCTCTAACTATGGCTACACCTTC

J gene: TRBJ2-1
V gene: TRBV2
clone size: few
D gene: -
CDR3 protein: CASQGSNEQFF
CDR3 DNA: TGTGCCAGCCAAGGGTCGAATGAGCAGTTCTTC